Included here is one T cell receptor beta chain sequence, with context. Other DNA variants within this sample encode the same CDR3. CDR1 and CDR2 from the germline V gene are MDHEN and SYDVKM. Trimming left V 2 bases short and J 2 bases short, with 7 bases between. The CDR3 loop spans 14 amino acids. The protocol was immunoSEQ multiplex PCR, while the TCRdb copy is restricted to in-frame clones and leaves out a portion. The sample has tens of thousands of clones, 45% to 55% seen once. Investigators sourced approximately 2 micrograms of genomic DNA from cryopreserved PBMCs for TCR beta libraries. This record belongs to a study of cytotoxic CD8 clonotypes in ibrutinib-treated CLL.

The chain recombines TRBV28 with TRBJ1-5, with a weak D call TRBD1 (6 bases). The receptor's source is a human donor with chronic lymphocytic leukemia. The sequenced sample was PBMCs, obtained after 12 months of ibrutinib treatment. The CDR3 spells CASSLGGRNQPQHF. The CDR3, as DNA: TGTGCCAGCAGTTTAGGGGGGCGCAATCAGCCCCAGCATTTT.